A single sample is the source of the 21 T cell receptor beta chains below, sequenced in a study of OX40 agonist ivuxolimab in advanced cancers. Some clones are missing from TCRdb's copy, which holds only in-frame ones; the method was immunoSEQ multiplex PCR. The sample lists just under 100,000 clones, less than 95% occurring once. The material was CD4+ or CD8+ T cells sorted from blood, obtained in a trial of the OX40 agonist ivuxolimab. The receptor set was obtained from an adult with an advanced solid tumor such as melanoma, head and neck, liver or kidney cancer.

This chain links TRBV10-3 with TRBJ2-5; D is unresolved. The CDR3 consists of 12 residues. Germline assignment: CDR1 ENHRY and CDR2 SYGVKD. Trimming cost V 1 base and J 2 bases, with 2 bases left between them. CDR3 nucleotides: TGTGCCATCAGTGAGTTTCAAGAGACCCAGTACTTC. This gives the protein CAISEFQETQYF.

The rearrangement uses TRBV7-4 and TRBJ2-4, with TRBD2 matching over 11 bases. CDR3 length: 16 amino acids. V shed 1 base and J 9 bases; nucleotides not matched to a gene: 8. The germline V gene encodes CDR1 SGHVT and CDR2 SQSDAQ. The DNA of the CDR3 is TGTGCCAGCAGCTTAGGAACTAGCGGGAGCTTAGCCATTCAGTACTTC. Translated: CASSLGTSGSLAIQYF.

CDR3 coding DNA: TGCGCCAGCAGCCCCGGGGATTCGACCACTCAAGAGACCCAGTACTTC. It yields the protein CASSPGDSTTQETQYF. This chain connects TRBV5-1 to TRBJ2-5; TRBD2 is a possible D gene (5 bases). Per germline, CDR1 SGHRS and CDR2 YFSETQ. There are 16 residues in the CDR3. The V end lost 4 bases, the J end lost 2 bases, and 18 bases lay between the germline ends.

The V gene is TRBV27, the J gene TRBJ1-6; weak D call: TRBD1 (6 bases). The CDR3 has 14 residues. The V and J ends lost 2 bases and 8 bases respectively, with 10 bases between them. Germline CDR1 reads MNHEY; CDR2 reads SMNVEV (reference sequence). The CDR3 DNA sequence: TGTGCCAGCAGTTTAACACAGGGAGATTCACCCCTCCACTTT. It is translated as CASSLTQGDSPLHF.

V usage is TRBV6-6 and J usage is TRBJ1-5; D is ambiguous. Germline CDR1 MNHNY, CDR2 SVGAGI (reference sequence). V was clipped by 2 bases and J by 5 bases, with 4 bases between them. The CDR3 sequence is 12 residues long. CDR3 protein: CASSYPDQPQHF. DNA of the CDR3: TGTGCCAGCAGTTACCCCGATCAGCCCCAGCATTTT.

The rearrangement uses TRBV5-8 and TRBJ2-1; D is perhaps TRBD2 (6 bases). Germline CDR1 and CDR2: SGHTS and YDEGEE. V lost 8 bases to trimming and J lost 6 bases, with 15 bases between them. The CDR3 has 13 residues. The CDR3: CASRASAGNEQFF. The DNA for the CDR3 is TGTGCCAGTCGGGCTAGCGCAGGCAATGAGCAGTTCTTC.

The rearrangement uses TRBV10-3 and TRBJ1-6; 7 nucleotides align to TRBD1. The germline gives CDR1 ENHRY, CDR2 SYGVKD. This CDR3 comprises 17 residues. V lost 8 bases to trimming and J lost 1 base; unmatched junction nucleotides: 11. The CDR3 DNA reads as TGTGCCATCGGGGCGGGAGGGGGCGAATCCTATAATTCACCCCTCCACTTT. It is translated as CAIGAGGGESYNSPLHF.

V gene TRBV28 combines with J gene TRBJ1-4; TRBD1 matches at 8 bases. CDR3 length equals 17 residues. Germline V lookup: CDR1 MDHEN, CDR2 SYDVKM. With 6 bases clipped from V and 4 bases from J, the junction kept 13 bases outside the gene matches. The DNA of the CDR3 is TGTGCCAGCAGGATCGGGACAGGCCCTTCGGGTAATGAAAAACTGTTTTTT. This sequence encodes CASRIGTGPSGNEKLFF.

This chain connects TRBV6-6 to TRBJ1-6; weak D call: TRBD1 (6 bases). The germline V gene has CDR1 MNHNY and CDR2 SVGAGI (reference sequence). The CDR3 is made up of 15 amino acids. Trimming removed 6 bases at V and 7 bases at J, with 16 bases between. This CDR3 reads CASSGGGGDNSPLHF. The CDR3 DNA is TGTGCCAGCAGCGGTGGGGGGGGCGACAATTCACCCCTCCACTTT.

In this sample, this clone turned up once. The chain couples TRBV11-3 to TRBJ1-1, with D unclear. This CDR3 is built from 15 residues. The V end lost 2 bases, the J end lost 1 base, and 11 bases lay between the germline ends. CDR1 and CDR2 from the germline V gene are SGHNT and YENEEA. CDR3 loop: CASSLSGRRNTEAFF. As DNA, the CDR3 is TGTGCCAGCAGCTTATCAGGCAGAAGGAACACTGAAGCTTTCTTT.

This chain joins TRBV6-6 and TRBJ2-2; D unclear. This CDR3 contains 14 residues. V was clipped by 6 bases and J by 1 base, with 9 bases between them. Germline V lookup: CDR1 MNHNY, CDR2 SVGAGI (reference sequence). CDR3 in amino acids: CASSRWQNTGELFF. The CDR3 bases are TGTGCCAGCAGCCGATGGCAGAACACCGGGGAGCTGTTTTTT.

The chain has TRBV11-2 and TRBJ1-2; D unresolved. Germline V gene data show CDR1 as SGHAT and CDR2 as FQNNGV. The CDR3 has 12 residues. Trimming left V 1 base short and J 5 bases short, with 5 bases between. CDR3 bases: TGTGCCAGCAGCTTAGTCGAATATGGCTACACCTTC. Amino acids: CASSLVEYGYTF.

The gene calls are TRBV29-1 and TRBJ1-1; D unclear. Germline V gene sequence: CDR1 SQVTM, CDR2 ANQGSEA. This CDR3 comprises 10 residues. V was shortened by 6 bases and J by 5 bases, with 7 bases between the two germline ends. This CDR3 reads CSVAHTEAFF. The CDR3 DNA reads TGCAGCGTCGCTCATACTGAAGCTTTCTTT.

V is TRBV5-4 and J is TRBJ2-7; 9 bases map to TRBD1. V shed 2 bases, J shed 2 bases, and the junction held 5 bases outside the gene matches. Germline CDR1 SGHNT, CDR2 YYREEE (reference sequence). CDR3 length: 15 amino acids. The CDR3 region is CASSLGQGLTYEQYF. Written as DNA, the CDR3 is TGTGCCAGCAGCTTAGGACAGGGGCTAACCTACGAGCAGTACTTC.

The chain combines TRBV19 with TRBJ1-5; possibly TRBD1 for D (6 bases). CDR3 length equals 16 residues. CDR1 is LNHDA, CDR2 SQIVND, per germline (reference sequence). The germline V and J ends were trimmed by 2 bases and 4 bases, with 15 bases remaining between them. The CDR3 protein is CASSISSGALNQPQHF. The CDR3 DNA is TGTGCCAGTAGTATATCGTCAGGGGCTTTAAATCAGCCCCAGCATTTT.

The chain recombines TRBV6-5 with TRBJ1-5; the match to TRBD1 covers 7 bases. Per the germline V gene, CDR1 is MNHEY and CDR2 is SVGAGI. The CDR3 consists of 15 residues. Germline trimming cut 6 bases from V and 7 bases from J; bases unmatched to any gene: 12. CDR3: CASRGEGAGDQPQHF. In nucleotides, the CDR3 is TGTGCCAGCAGAGGCGAGGGGGCGGGGGACCAGCCCCAGCATTTT.

The genes are TRBV28 and TRBJ2-5, with D perhaps TRBD2 (5 bases). There are 16 residues in the CDR3. From germline, CDR1 is MDHEN and CDR2 SYDVKM. V lost 2 bases and J 2 bases, leaving 15 bases between the germline ends. The CDR3 region has the DNA TGTGCCAGCAGTTTACCCGGGTCTAGGAGGCAAGAGACCCAGTACTTC. Its protein is CASSLPGSRRQETQYF.

The chain joins TRBV9 to TRBJ1-2, with D perhaps matching TRBD1 (5 bases). Germline V gene sequence: CDR1 SGDLS, CDR2 YYNGEE. The V end lost 1 base, the J end lost 0 bases, and 10 bases lay between the germline ends. CDR3 length: 15 amino acids. CDR3: CASSVRRDANYGYTF. CDR3 in DNA: TGTGCCAGCAGCGTAAGGAGGGACGCTAACTATGGCTACACCTTC.

The chain joins TRBV6-4 to TRBJ2-2; possibly TRBD1 or TRBD2 for D (5 bases each). The germline V gene has CDR1 MRHNA and CDR2 SNTAGT. Trimming shortened V by 6 bases and J by 3 bases, and 20 bases separated the two germline ends. The CDR3 is 17 residues long. The CDR3 is CASSAGTPPLYTGELFF. In DNA form, the CDR3 reads TGTGCCAGCAGCGCCGGGACCCCACCCTTATACACCGGGGAGCTGTTTTTT.

This clone occurred once. CDR3 in DNA: TGTGCCAGCAGGGTAGACAGGGGGCCATACGAGCAGTACTTC. Protein: CASRVDRGPYEQYF. This chain connects TRBV2 to TRBJ2-7; 10 nucleotides line up with TRBD1. The ends lost 6 bases at V and 4 bases at J; junction bases unmatched: 6. The CDR3 runs to 14 residues. CDR1 is SNHLY and CDR2 is FYNNEI in the germline V gene.

This chain links TRBV5-4 with TRBJ2-3; the D is unclear. In germline, CDR1 is SGHNT, CDR2 YYREEE (reference sequence). Trimming took off 2 bases at V and 2 bases at J, with 9 bases between the two ends. The CDR3 consists of 14 residues. The CDR3 region is CASSLTDFTDTQYF. The CDR3 bases are TGTGCCAGCAGCTTAACAGACTTCACAGATACGCAGTATTTT.